The TCR beta chain described here comes from a study of blood T cell repertoires in COVID-19. This clone was counted between two and nine times. The CDR3 sequence is 14 residues long. Trimming removed 3 bases from V and 0 bases from J, with 6 bases in between. CDR1 and CDR2 (germline): SGHVS, FQNEAQ. Here immunoSEQ multiplex PCR was the method, and the copy in TCRdb shows in-frame clones only, minus some. The data show approximately 36,000 clones, with around 80% seen just once and 1.5% to 2% held by the top ten. The sequence came from a man aged 55 to 69 with COVID-19, enrolled during active disease. The gene calls are TRBV7-8 and TRBJ2-1, with a tentative D call TRBD2 (6 bases). The sequenced sample consisted of peripheral blood. CDR3 protein: CASSLEGSYNEQFF. DNA for the CDR3: TGTGCCAGCAGCTTGGAGGGCTCCTACAATGAGCAGTTCTTC.